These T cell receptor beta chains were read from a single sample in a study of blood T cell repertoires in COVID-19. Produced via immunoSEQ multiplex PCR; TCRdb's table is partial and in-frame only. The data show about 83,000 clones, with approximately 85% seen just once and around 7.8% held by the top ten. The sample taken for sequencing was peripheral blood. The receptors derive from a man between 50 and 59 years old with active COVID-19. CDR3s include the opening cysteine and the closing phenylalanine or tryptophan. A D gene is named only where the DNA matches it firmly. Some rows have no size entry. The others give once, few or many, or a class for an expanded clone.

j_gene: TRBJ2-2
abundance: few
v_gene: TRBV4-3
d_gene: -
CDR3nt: TGCGCCAGCAGCCAAGATCCTTTTTCCGGGGAGCTGTTTTTT
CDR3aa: CASSQDPFSGELFF

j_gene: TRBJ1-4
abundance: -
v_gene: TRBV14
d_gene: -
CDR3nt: TGTGCCAGCAGCCAAGAAAAAGGTGGAGACACTAATGAAAAACTGTTTTTT
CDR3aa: CASSQEKGGDTNEKLFF

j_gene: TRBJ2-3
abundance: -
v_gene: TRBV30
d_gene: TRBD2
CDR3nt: TGTTCTCAGCGGGAGGGGCTGGGGGGCACAGATACGCAGTATTTT
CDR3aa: CSQREGLGGTDTQYF

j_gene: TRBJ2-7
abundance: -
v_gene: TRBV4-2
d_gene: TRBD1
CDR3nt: TGTGCCAGCAGCCAAGATGCCCCCCGGACAGGGCAGGGCTACGAGCAGTACTTC
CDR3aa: CASSQDAPRTGQGYEQYF

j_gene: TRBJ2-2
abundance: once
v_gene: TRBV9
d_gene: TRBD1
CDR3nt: TGTGCCAGCAGCCCATTCAGGGACAGCATGAACACCGGGGAGCTGTTTTTT
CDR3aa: CASSPFRDSMNTGELFF

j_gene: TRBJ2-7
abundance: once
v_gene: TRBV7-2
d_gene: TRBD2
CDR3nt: TGTGCCAGCAGCTTTGTACGGGAGGGCGCCCAGCAGTACTTC
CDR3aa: CASSFVREGAQQYF

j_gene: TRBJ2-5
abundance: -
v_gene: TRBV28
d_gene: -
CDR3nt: TGTGCCAGCAGTTTATCCGGGGAGGGGGAGACCCAATACTTC
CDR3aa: CASSLSGEGETQYF

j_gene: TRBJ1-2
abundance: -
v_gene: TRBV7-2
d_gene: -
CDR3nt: TGTGCCAGCAGCTTAGTGTCTGCGTCGGCTAACTATGGCTACACCTTC
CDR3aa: CASSLVSASANYGYTF

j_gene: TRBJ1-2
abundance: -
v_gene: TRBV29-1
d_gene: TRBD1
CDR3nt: TGCAGCGGCGGGACAGGGGGTGGCTATGGCTACACCTTC
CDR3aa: CSGGTGGGYGYTF

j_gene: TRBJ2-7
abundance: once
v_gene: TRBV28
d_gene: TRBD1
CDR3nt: TGTGCCAGCAGTTCCGGGACAGGCTACGAGCAGTACTTC
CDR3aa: CASSSGTGYEQYF

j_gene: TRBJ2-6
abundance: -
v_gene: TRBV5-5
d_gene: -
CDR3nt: TGTGCCAGCATGGGGGGACCCTACTCTGGGGCCAACGTCCTGACTTTC
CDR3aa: CASMGGPYSGANVLTF

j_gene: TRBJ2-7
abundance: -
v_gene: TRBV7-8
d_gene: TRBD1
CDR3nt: TGTGCCAGCCGGCAGGGGGCGGGCTACGAGCAGTACTTC
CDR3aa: CASRQGAGYEQYF

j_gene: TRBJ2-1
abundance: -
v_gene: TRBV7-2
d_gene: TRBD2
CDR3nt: TGTGCCAGCAGCTTAGTGTCTAGCGGGGGGGCCAAGAATGAGCAGTTCTTC
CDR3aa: CASSLVSSGGAKNEQFF

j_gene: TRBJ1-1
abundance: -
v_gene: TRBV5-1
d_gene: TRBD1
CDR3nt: TGCGCCAGCAGCCCTGGGGACAGGGGGGTGAACACTGAAGCTTTCTTT
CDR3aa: CASSPGDRGVNTEAFF